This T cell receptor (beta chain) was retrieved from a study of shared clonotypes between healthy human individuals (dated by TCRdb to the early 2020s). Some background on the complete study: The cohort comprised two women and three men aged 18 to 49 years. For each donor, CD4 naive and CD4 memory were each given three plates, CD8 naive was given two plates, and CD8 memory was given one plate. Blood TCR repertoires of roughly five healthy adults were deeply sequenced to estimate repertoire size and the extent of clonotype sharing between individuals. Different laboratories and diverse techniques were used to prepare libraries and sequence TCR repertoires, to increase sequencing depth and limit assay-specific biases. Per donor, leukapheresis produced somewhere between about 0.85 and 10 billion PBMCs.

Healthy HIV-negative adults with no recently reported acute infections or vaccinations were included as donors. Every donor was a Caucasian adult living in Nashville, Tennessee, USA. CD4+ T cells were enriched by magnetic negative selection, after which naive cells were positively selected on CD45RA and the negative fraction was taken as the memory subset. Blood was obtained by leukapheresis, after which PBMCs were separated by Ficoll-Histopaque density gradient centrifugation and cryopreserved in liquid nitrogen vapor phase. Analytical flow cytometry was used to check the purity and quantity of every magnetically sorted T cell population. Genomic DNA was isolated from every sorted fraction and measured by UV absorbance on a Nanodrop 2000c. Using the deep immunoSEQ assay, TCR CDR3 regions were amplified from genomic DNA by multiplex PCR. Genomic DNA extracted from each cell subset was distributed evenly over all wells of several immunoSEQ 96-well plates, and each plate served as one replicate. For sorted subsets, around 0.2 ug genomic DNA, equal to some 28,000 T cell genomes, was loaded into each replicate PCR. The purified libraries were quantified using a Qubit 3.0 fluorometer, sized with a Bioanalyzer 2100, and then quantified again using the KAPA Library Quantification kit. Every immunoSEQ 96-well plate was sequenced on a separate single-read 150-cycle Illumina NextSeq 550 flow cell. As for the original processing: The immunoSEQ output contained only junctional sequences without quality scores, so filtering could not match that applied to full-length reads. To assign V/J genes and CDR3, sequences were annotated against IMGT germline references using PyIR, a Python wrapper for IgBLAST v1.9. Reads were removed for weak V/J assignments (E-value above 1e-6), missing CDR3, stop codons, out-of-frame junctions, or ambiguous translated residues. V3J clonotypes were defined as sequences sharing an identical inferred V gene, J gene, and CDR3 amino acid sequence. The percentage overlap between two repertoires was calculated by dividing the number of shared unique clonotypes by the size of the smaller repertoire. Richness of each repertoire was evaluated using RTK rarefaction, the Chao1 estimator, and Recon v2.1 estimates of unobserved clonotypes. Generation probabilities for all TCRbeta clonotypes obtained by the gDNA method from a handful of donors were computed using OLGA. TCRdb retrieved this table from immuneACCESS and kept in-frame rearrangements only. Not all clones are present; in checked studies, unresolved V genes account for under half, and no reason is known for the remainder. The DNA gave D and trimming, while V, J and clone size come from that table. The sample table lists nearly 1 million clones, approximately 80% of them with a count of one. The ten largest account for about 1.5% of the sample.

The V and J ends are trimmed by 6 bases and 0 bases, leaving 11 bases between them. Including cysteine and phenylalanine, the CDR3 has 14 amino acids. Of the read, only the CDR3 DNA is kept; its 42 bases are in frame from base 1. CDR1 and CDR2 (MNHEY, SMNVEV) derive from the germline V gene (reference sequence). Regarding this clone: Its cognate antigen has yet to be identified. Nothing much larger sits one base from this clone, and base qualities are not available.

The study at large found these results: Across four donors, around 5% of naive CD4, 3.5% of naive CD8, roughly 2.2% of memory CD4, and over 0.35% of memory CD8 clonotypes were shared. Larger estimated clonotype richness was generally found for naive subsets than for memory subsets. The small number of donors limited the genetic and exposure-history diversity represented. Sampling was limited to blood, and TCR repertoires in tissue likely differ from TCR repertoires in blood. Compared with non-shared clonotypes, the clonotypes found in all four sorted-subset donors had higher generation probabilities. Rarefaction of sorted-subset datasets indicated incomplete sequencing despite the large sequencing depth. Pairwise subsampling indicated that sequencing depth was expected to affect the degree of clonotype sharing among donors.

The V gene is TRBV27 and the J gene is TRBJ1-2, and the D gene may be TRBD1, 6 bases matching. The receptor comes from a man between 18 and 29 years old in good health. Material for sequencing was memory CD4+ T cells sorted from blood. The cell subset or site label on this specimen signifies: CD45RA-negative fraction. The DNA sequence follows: TGTGCCAGCAGACCCAGACAGGCTAACTATGGCTACACCTTC. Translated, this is CASRPRQANYGYTF.